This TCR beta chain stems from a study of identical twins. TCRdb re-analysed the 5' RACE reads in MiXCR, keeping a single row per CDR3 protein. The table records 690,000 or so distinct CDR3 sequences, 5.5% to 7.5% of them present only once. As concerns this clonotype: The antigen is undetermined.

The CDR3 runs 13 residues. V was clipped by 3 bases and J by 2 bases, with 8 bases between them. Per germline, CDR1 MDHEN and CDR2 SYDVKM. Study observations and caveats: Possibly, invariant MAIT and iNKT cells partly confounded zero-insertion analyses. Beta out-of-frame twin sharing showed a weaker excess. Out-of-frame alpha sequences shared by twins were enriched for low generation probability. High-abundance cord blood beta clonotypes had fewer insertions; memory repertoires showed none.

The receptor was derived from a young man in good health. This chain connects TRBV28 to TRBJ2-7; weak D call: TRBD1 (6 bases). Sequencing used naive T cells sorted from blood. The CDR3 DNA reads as TGTGCCAGCAGTTTCACAGGGCCCTACGAGCAGTACGTC. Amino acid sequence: CASSFTGPYEQYV.